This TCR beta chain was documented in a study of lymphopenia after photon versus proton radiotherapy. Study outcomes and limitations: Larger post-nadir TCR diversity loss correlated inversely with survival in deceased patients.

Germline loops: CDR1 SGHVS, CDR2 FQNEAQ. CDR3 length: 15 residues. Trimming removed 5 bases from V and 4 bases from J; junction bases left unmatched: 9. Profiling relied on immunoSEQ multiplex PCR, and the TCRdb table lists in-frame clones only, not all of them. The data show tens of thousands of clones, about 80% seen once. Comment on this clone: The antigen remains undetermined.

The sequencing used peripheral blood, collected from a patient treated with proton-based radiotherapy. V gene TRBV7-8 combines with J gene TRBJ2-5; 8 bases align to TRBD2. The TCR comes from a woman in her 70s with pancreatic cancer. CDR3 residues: CASSPEAGRGETQYF. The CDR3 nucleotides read TGTGCCAGCAGCCCCGAGGCCGGGAGGGGAGAGACCCAGTACTTC. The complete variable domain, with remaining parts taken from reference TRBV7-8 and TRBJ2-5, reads GAGVSQSPRYKVAKRGQDVALRCDPISGHVSLFWYQQALGQGPEFLTYFQNEAQLDKSGLPSDRFFAERPEGSVSTLKIQRTQQEDSAVYLCASSPEAGRGETQYFGPGTRLLVL.